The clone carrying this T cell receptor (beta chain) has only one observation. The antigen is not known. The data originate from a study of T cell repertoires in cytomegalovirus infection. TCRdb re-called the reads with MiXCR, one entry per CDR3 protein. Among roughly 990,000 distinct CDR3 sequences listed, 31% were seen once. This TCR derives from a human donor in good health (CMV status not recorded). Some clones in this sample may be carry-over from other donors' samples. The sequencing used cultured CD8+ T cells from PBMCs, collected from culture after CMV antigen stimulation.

The CDR3 sequence is CASSSRARNEQYV. DNA for the CDR3: TGTGCCAGCAGTTCCCGGGCGCGGAACGAGCAGTACGTC. The chain recombines TRBV28 with TRBJ2-7; the D is unclear. The CDR3 runs to 13 residues. Germline values: CDR1 MDHEN, CDR2 SYDVKM. Trimming stripped 4 bases from V and 5 bases from J, with 12 bases between.